Listed below are T cell receptor beta chains from one sample, sequenced in a study of T cells after yellow fever vaccination. Via MiXCR, TCRdb re-called the 5' RACE reads, giving one row per CDR3 protein. The sample contains hundreds of thousands of distinct CDR3 sequences, about 9.5% of which appear only once. This material consisted of PBMCs, taken on the day of the first yellow fever vaccination. The receptors were sampled from a man between 18 and 35 years old who received the YFV17D yellow fever vaccine. Both conserved end residues are part of each CDR3. A D gene is named only where the DNA matches it firmly. Not every row has a clone size; where given, it reads once, few, many or a size class.

v_gene	d_gene	abundance	j_gene	CDR3nt	CDR3aa
TRBV10-2	-	few	TRBJ1-1	TGCGCCAGCAGTCTTGGGTTTAGGAGCACTGAAGCTTTCTTT	CASSLGFRSTEAFF
TRBV27	-	many	TRBJ2-1	TGTGCCAGCAGTTTGTTTCAGGGGCCTGAGCAGTTCTTC	CASSLFQGPEQFF
TRBV20-1	-	-	TRBJ2-3	TGCAGTGGCAGGCGTCAGGGCACAGATACGCAGTATTTT	CSGRRQGTDTQYF
TRBV6-2/TRBV6-3	-	few	TRBJ2-4	TGTGCCAGCAGTTACTCGAGTCAGGGAAACGTTCTAGCCAAAGGGGACATTCAGTACTTC	CASSYSSQGNVLAKGDIQYF
TRBV9	TRBD2	few	TRBJ2-3	TGTGCCAGCAGCGTAGGACTAGCGGGGGGAACAGATACGCAGTATTTT	CASSVGLAGGTDTQYF
TRBV19	-	few	TRBJ2-2	TGTGCCAGCCTGAAGGGGCCCGGGGCGGAGCTGTTTTTT	CASLKGPGAELFF
TRBV19	TRBD1	-	TRBJ2-1	TGTGCCAGTAGCCTCGATCGGACAGGGGATGAGCAGTTCTTC	CASSLDRTGDEQFF
TRBV6-6	-	-	TRBJ1-1	TGTGCCAGCAGCCCCGGAGGGGGAGGTGAAGCTTTCTTT	CASSPGGGGEAFF
TRBV7-6	-	few	TRBJ2-1	TGTGCCAGCAGCTTTTGGAGAAATGAGCAGTTCTTC	CASSFWRNEQFF
TRBV5-1	TRBD2	-	TRBJ2-1	TGCGCCAGCAGCTACACCCCGGGACTAGCGGGGGGGGTGGATGAGCAGTTCTTC	CASSYTPGLAGGVDEQFF
TRBV5-5	-	-	TRBJ2-2	TGTGCCAGCAGAACCCCGGGACGCAGCATGACCGGGGAGCTGTTTTTT	CASRTPGRSMTGELFF
TRBV29-1	TRBD1	-	TRBJ1-4	TGCAGCGTACGGGACAGAACTAATGAAAAACTGTTTTTT	CSVRDRTNEKLFF
TRBV5-1	-	few	TRBJ1-6	TGCGCCAGCAGCTTGGCAAGAAGGCACATTTCACCCCTCCACTTT	CASSLARRHISPLHF
TRBV20-1	-	-	TRBJ1-4	TGCAGTGCCGGGAGAACCAATAATGAAAAACTGTTTTTT	CSAGRTNNEKLFF
TRBV12-3/TRBV12-4	TRBD1	few	TRBJ1-5	TGTGCCAGCAGCCGACAGGGGCGGGGAGGCAATCAGCCCCAGCATTTT	CASSRQGRGGNQPQHF
TRBV6-1	-	few	TRBJ1-6	TGTGCCAGCAGCTCCCTCGGGGGCTATAATTCACCCCTCCACTTT	CASSSLGGYNSPLHF
TRBV7-2	-	-	TRBJ1-4	TGTGCCAGCAGCTTAGGGATCAGCAGATCAGTAGAAAAACTGTTTTTT	CASSLGISRSVEKLFF
TRBV11-2	-	few	TRBJ1-4	TGTGCCAGCAGTCGTCTGGGGGGCAGTGAAAAACTGTTTTTT	CASSRLGGSEKLFF
TRBV19	TRBD2	many	TRBJ2-2	TGTGCCAGTAGGACTAGCGGCCCCAGCGCCGGGGAGCTGTTTTTT	CASRTSGPSAGELFF
TRBV7-2	-	-	TRBJ2-5	TGTGCCTCCTTCCGACTGACAGGACTCCATAAGACCCAGTACTTC	CASFRLTGLHKTQYF
TRBV20-1	TRBD1	-	TRBJ1-5	TGCAGTCCTAGAGGTGGGACAGGGCAAAATCAGCCCCAGCATTTT	CSPRGGTGQNQPQHF
TRBV10-3	-	few	TRBJ2-7	TGTGCCTCGACTGGCCTGGGCGACGAGCAGTACTTC	CASTGLGDEQYF
TRBV5-1	-	many	TRBJ2-3	TGCGCCAGCACTTGGGCAGGCACAGATACGCAGTATTTT	CASTWAGTDTQYF
TRBV7-9	-	-	TRBJ2-2	TGTGCCAGCAGATGGCAGGGCAACACCGGGGAGCTGTTTTTT	CASRWQGNTGELFF